The subject of this entry is one TCR beta chain. These data come from a study of cytomegalovirus exposure and HLA in healthy donors. V lost 4 bases to trimming and J lost 10 bases, with 18 bases between them. The CDR3 contains 14 residues. Germline V gene data show CDR1 as SGHRS and CDR2 as YFSETQ. Assay: immunoSEQ multiplex PCR; the TCRdb copy retains only in-frame clones and omits some. The sample lists 150,000 to 180,000 clones; more than 70% were seen once. The sequenced sample was PBMCs. The TCR was taken from a human donor in good health. The gene calls are TRBV5-1 and TRBJ2-1; TRBD1 might be the D (6 bases). The DNA for the CDR3 is TGCGCCAGCAGCCTACACACAGGGATCGGGGAGCAGTTCTTC. Its translation is CASSLHTGIGEQFF.